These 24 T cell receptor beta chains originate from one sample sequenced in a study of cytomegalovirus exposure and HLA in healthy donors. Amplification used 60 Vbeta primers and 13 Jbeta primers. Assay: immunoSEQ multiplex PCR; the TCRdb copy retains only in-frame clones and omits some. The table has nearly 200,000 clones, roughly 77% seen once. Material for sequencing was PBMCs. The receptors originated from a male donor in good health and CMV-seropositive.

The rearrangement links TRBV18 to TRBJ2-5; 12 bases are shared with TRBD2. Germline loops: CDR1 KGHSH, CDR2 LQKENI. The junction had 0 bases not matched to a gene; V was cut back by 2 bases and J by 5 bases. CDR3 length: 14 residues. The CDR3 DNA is TGTGCCAGCTCACCAGGACTAGCGGGGGAGACCCAGTACTTC. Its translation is CASSPGLAGETQYF.

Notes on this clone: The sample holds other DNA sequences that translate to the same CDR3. Here the CDR3 DNA reads TGCGCCAGCAGCCTAGGGTCGGGACAGGGAGGCAATGAGCAGTTCTTC. The encoded protein is CASSLGSGQGGNEQFF. This chain joins TRBV5-1 and TRBJ2-1, with TRBD1 identical over 9 bases. The CDR3 loop spans 16 amino acids. Germline V gives CDR1 SGHRS, CDR2 YFSETQ. The V segment lost 4 bases and the J segment 6 bases; nucleotides outside the gene matches: 11.

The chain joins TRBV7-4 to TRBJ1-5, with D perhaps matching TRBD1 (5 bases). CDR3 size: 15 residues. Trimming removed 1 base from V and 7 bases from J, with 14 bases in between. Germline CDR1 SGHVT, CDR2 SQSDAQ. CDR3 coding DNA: TGTGCCAGCAGCTTAGAGTGCAGGGAAGTGCAGCCCCAGCATTTT. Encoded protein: CASSLECREVQPQHF.

The CDR3 loop reads CASSDRPRGQPQHF. CDR3 nucleotides: TGTGCCAGCAGTGATCGGCCGAGAGGGCAGCCCCAGCATTTT. The genes are TRBV6-1 and TRBJ1-5; D is uncertain. Germline V gene lookup returns CDR1 MNHNS and CDR2 SASEGT. The CDR3 spans 14 residues. V lost 3 bases and J lost 7, with 13 bases in between.

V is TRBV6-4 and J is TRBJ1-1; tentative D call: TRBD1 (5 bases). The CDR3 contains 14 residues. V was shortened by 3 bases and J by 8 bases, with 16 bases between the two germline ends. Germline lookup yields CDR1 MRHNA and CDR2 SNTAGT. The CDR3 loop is CASSDSSRATEAFF. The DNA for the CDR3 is TGTGCCAGCAGTGATTCCAGCAGGGCTACCGAAGCTTTCTTT.

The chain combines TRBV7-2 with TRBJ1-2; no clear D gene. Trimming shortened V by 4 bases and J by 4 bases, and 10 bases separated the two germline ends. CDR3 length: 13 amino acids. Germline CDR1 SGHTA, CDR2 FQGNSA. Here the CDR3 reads CASSSYQVYGYTF. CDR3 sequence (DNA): TGTGCCAGCAGCTCCTACCAGGTCTATGGCTACACCTTC. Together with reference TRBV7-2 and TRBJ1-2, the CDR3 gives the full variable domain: GAGVSQSPSNKVTEKGKDVELRCDPISGHTALYWYRQSLGQGLEFLIYFQGNSAPDKSGLPSDRFSAERTGGSVSTLTIQRTQQEDSAVYLCASSSYQVYGYTFGSGTRLTVV.

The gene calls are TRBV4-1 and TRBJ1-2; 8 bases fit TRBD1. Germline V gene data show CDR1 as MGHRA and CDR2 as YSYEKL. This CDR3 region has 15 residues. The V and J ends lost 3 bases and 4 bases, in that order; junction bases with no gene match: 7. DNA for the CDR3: TGCGCCAGCAGCCAGGGACAGGCAGGAGTCTATGGCTACACCTTC. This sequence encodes CASSQGQAGVYGYTF.

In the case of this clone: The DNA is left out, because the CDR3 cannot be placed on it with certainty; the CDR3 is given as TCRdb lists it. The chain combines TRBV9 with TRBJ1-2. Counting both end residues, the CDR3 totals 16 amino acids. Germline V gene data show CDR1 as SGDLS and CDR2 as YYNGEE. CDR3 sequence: CASSVGGGTLSLSGTF.

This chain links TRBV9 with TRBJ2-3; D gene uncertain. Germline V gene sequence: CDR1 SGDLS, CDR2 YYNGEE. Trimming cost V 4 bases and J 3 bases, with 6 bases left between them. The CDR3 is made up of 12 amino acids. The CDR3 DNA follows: TGTGCCAGCAGCCCCGGGACAGATACGCAGTATTTT. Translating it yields CASSPGTDTQYF.

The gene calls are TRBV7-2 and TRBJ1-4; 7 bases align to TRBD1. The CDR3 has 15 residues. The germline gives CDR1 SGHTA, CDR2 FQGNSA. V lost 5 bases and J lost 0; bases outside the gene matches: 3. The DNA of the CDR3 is TGTGCCAGCAGCCGACAGGGCACAACTAATGAAAAACTGTTTTTT. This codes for CASSRQGTTNEKLFF.

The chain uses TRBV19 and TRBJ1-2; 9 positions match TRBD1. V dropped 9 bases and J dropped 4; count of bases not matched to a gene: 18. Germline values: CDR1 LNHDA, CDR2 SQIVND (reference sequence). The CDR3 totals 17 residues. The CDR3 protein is CASTQPGQGFSIYGYTF. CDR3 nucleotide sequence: TGTGCCAGCACGCAACCGGGACAGGGTTTCTCAATCTATGGCTACACCTTC.

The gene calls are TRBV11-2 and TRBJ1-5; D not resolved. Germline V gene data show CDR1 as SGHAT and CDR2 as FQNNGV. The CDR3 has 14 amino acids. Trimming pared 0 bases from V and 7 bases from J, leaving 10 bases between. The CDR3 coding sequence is TGTGCCAGCAGCTTAGATCGAGGTGGGCAGCCCCAGCATTTT. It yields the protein CASSLDRGGQPQHF.

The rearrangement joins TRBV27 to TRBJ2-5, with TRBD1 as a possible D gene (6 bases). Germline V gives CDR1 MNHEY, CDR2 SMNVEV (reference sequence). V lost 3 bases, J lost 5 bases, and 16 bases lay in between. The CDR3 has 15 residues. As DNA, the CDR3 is TGTGCCAGCAGTTTTCATTACAGGGAAGACGAGACCCAGTACTTC. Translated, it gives CASSFHYREDETQYF.

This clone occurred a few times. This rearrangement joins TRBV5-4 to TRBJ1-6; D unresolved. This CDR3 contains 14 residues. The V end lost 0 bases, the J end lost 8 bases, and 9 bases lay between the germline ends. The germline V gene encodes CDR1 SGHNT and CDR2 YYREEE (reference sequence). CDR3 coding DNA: TGTGCCAGCAGCTTGGACGACGGGGATTCACCCCTCCACTTT. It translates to CASSLDDGDSPLHF.

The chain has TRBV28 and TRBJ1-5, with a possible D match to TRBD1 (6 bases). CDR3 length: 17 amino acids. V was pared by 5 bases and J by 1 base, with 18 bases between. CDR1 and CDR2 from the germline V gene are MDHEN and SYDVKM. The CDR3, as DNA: TGTGCCAGCAGTCTGGGGGCAGGTCGATGGAGCAATCAGCCCCAGCATTTT. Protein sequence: CASSLGAGRWSNQPQHF.

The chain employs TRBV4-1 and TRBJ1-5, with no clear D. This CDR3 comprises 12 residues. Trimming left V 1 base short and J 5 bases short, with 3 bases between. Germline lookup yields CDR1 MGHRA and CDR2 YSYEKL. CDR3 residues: CASSQVDQPQHF. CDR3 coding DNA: TGCGCCAGCAGCCAAGTCGATCAGCCCCAGCATTTT.

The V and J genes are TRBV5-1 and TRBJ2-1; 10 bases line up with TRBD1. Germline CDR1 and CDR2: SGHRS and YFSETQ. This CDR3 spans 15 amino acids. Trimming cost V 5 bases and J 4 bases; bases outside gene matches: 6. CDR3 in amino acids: CASRKGQGKYNEQFF. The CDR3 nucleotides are TGCGCCAGCAGAAAGGGACAGGGGAAATACAATGAGCAGTTCTTC.

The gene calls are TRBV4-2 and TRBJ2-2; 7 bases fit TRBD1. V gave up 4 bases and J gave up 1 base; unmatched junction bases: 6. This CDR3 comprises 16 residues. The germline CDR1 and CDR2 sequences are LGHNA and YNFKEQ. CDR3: CASSLPGQMNTGELFF. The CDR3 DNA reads TGTGCCAGCAGCCTCCCGGGACAGATGAACACCGGGGAGCTGTTTTTT.

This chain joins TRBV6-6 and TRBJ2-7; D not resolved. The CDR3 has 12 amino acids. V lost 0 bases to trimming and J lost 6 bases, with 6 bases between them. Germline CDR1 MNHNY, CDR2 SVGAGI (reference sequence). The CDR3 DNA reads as TGTGCCAGCAGTTACTCGACTCCCGAGCAGTACTTC. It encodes CASSYSTPEQYF.

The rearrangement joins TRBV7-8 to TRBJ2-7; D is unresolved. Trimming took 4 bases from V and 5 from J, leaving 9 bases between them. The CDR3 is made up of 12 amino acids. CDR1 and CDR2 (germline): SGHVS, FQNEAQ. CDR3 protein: CASSSLINEQYF. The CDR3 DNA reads TGTGCCAGCAGCTCCTTAATTAACGAGCAGTACTTC. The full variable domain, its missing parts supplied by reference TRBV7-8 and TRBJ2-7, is GAGVSQSPRYKVAKRGQDVALRCDPISGHVSLFWYQQALGQGPEFLTYFQNEAQLDKSGLPSDRFFAERPEGSVSTLKIQRTQQEDSAVYLCASSSLINEQYFGPGTRLTVT.

For the CDR3, the DNA is TGCGCCAGCAGCCCCGGACTAGCGGGGGGGCCGAGTGAGACCCAGTACTTC. Translated, it gives CASSPGLAGGPSETQYF. This chain uses TRBV4-1 with TRBJ2-5; 15 bases are a match to TRBD2. This CDR3 spans 17 amino acids. V dropped 4 bases and J dropped 5; count of bases not matched to a gene: 8. Looked up from germline, CDR1 is MGHRA and CDR2 is YSYEKL.

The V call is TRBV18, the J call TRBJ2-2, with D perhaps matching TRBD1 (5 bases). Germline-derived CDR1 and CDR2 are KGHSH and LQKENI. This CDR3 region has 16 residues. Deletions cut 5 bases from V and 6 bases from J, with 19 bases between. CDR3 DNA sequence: TGTGCCAGCTCAGCGACTGGGATGGGGCTGCCCGGGGAGCTGTTTTTT. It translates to CASSATGMGLPGELFF.

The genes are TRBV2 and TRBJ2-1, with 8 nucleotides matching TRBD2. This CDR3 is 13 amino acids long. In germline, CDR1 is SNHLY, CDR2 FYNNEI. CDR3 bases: TGTGCTTGCGGGACTAGCTCCTACAATGAGCAGTTCTTC. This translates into CACGTSSYNEQFF. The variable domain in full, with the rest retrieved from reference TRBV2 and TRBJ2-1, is EPEVTQTPSHQVTQMGQEVILRCVPISNHLYFYWYRQILGQKVEFLVSFYNNEISEKSEIFDDQFSVERPDGSNFTLKIRSTKLEDSAMYFCACGTSSYNEQFFGPGTRLTVL.

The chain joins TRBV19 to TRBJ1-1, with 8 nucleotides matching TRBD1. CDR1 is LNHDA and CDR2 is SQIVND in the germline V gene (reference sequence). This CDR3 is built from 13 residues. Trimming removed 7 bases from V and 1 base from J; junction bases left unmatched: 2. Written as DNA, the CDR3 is TGTGCCAGTAAGACAGGGGCGAACACTGAAGCTTTCTTT. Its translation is CASKTGANTEAFF.